These T cell receptor beta chains were read from a single sample in a study of post-analysis software for immune sequencing data. TCRdb re-derived calls from the PCR reads in MiXCR, one entry per CDR3 protein. Of 750,000 to 950,000 distinct CDR3 sequences detected, approximately 53% appear once; the ten largest clones hold around 4.5%. Source material: blood. Receptor source: a girl aged 5-17 years with multiple sclerosis. CDR3s include the opening cysteine and the closing phenylalanine or tryptophan. A D gene is named only where the DNA matches it firmly. Size values are once, few and many counts, or a class for expanded clones, and some rows have none.

J	D	V	size	CDR3	DNA
TRBJ2-5	.	TRBV5-6	.	CASSQTTRETPYF	TGTGCCAGCAGCCAAACAACCAGGGAGACCCCGTACTTC
TRBJ2-5	.	TRBV7-8	.	CASSPSVGSAETQYF	TGTGCCAGCAGCCCGTCTGTGGGGAGCGCGGAGACCCAGTACTTC
TRBJ1-2	.	TRBV12-5	.	CASGLWGEMNYGYTF	TGTGCTAGTGGTCTTTGGGGTGAGATGAACTATGGCTACACCTTC
TRBJ2-7	.	TRBV27	.	CASSPLAADSYEQYF	TGTGCCAGCAGCCCCTTGGCGGCGGATTCCTACGAGCAGTACTTC
TRBJ2-7	.	TRBV15	few	CATGRARQSSYEQYF	TGTGCCACCGGCAGAGCCCGACAGAGCTCCTACGAGCAGTACTTC
TRBJ1-6	.	TRBV5-1	.	CASSFKQNPGHGGSPLHF	TGCGCCAGCAGCTTCAAACAAAATCCGGGACATGGGGGTTCACCCCTCCACTTT
TRBJ2-7	TRBD1	TRBV6-5	.	CASSPRDSFYEQYF	TGTGCCAGCAGTCCCCGGGACAGCTTCTACGAGCAGTACTTC
TRBJ2-5	.	TRBV4-1	.	CASSQSFGQVQETQYF	TGCGCCAGCAGCCAATCGTTTGGACAAGTCCAAGAGACCCAGTACTTC
TRBJ1-5	TRBD1	TRBV12-3/TRBV12-4	.	CASSPGTGRQPQHF	TGTGCCAGCAGTCCCGGGACAGGGCGCCAGCCCCAGCATTTT
TRBJ2-7	TRBD2	TRBV29-1	few	CSVHGLAGSSSYEQYF	TGCAGCGTCCATGGACTAGCGGGGTCCAGCTCCTACGAGCAGTACTTC
TRBJ2-4	.	TRBV11-2	.	CASSTGDIQYF	TGTGCCAGCTCCACCGGGGACATTCAGTACTTC
TRBJ1-5	TRBD1	TRBV2	few	CASRPGGLSQPQHF	TGTGCCAGCAGACCAGGGGGCCTCAGTCAGCCCCAGCATTTT
TRBJ2-7	.	TRBV29-1	.	CSYSRAVSSYEQYF	TGCAGCTACTCTAGGGCGGTTAGCTCCTACGAGCAGTACTTC
TRBJ1-2	TRBD1	TRBV5-1	.	CASSVDRGAYGYTF	TGCGCCAGCAGCGTCGACAGGGGGGCCTATGGCTACACCTTC
TRBJ2-6	TRBD1	TRBV19	.	CASSSLGTGGTRSGANVLTF	TGTGCCAGTAGCAGTTTAGGGACAGGGGGTACGAGGTCTGGGGCCAACGTCCTGACTTTC
TRBJ2-7	TRBD2	TRBV5-1	once	CASSSRTSGVYEQYF	TGCGCCAGCAGCAGCCGGACTAGCGGAGTGTACGAGCAGTACTTC
TRBJ1-2	.	TRBV12-3/TRBV12-4	.	CASSFEGHGHTF	TGTGCCAGCAGTTTCGAGGGTCATGGCCACACCTTC
TRBJ2-2	.	TRBV29-1	once	CSVTGRNTGERFF	TGCAGCGTTACGGGAAGGAACACCGGGGAGCGGTTTTTT
TRBJ1-5	TRBD1	TRBV5-1	.	CASSDGTDPRNQPQHF	TGCGCCAGCAGCGACGGGACAGACCCACGGAATCAGCCCCAGCATTTT
TRBJ2-7	TRBD2	TRBV29-1	.	CSVELGLAVGGEQYF	TGCAGCGTTGAATTGGGACTAGCGGTGGGGGGCGAGCAGTACTTC
TRBJ2-2	TRBD1	TRBV27	.	CASSTGTVTGELFF	TGTGCCAGCAGTACCGGGACAGTCACCGGGGAGCTGTTTTTT
TRBJ2-1	TRBD2	TRBV20-1	.	CSARGTSGSTYNEQFF	TGCAGTGCTAGGGGGACTAGCGGGTCGACCTACAATGAGCAGTTCTTC
TRBJ2-2	.	TRBV20-1	.	CSARRGVTGELFF	TGCAGTGCTAGGCGCGGCGTAACCGGGGAGCTGTTTTTT
TRBJ2-3	.	TRBV12-3/TRBV12-4	.	CASRGRPTDTQYF	TGTGCCAGCAGGGGCAGGCCCACAGATACGCAGTATTTT
TRBJ2-7	.	TRBV14	.	CASSQDWNTRQYF	TGTGCCAGCAGCCAAGACTGGAATACGAGGCAGTACTTC
TRBJ2-1	TRBD2	TRBV30	.	CAWSPGGSVVNEQFF	TGTGCCTGGAGTCCGGGGGGTTCCGTAGTGAATGAGCAGTTCTTC
TRBJ2-1	TRBD2	TRBV25-1	once	CASSEWETSGNEQFF	TGTGCCAGCAGTGAATGGGAAACTAGCGGGAACGAGCAGTTCTTC
TRBJ1-2	.	TRBV6-5	.	CASRGGVRYGGYTF	TGTGCCAGCAGGGGAGGCGTGAGGTACGGCGGCTACACCTTC
TRBJ2-7	TRBD1	TRBV29-1	few	CSVLGQGSYEQYF	TGCAGCGTGCTAGGACAGGGGAGTTACGAGCAGTACTTC
TRBJ2-1	TRBD2	TRBV6-5	.	CANSYGLAGAKSLYNEQFF	TGTGCCAACAGTTACGGTCTAGCGGGGGCCAAATCCCTTTACAATGAGCAGTTCTTC
TRBJ1-2	TRBD1	TRBV12-3/TRBV12-4	.	CASRKTGESDGYTF	TGTGCCAGCAGAAAAACAGGGGAAAGTGATGGCTACACCTTC
TRBJ2-1	TRBD2	TRBV7-3	.	CASSLTSSGRVNEQFF	TGTGCCAGCAGCTTAACCTCTAGCGGGAGGGTAAATGAGCAGTTCTTC
TRBJ1-1	.	TRBV6-5	few	CASSYGGNTEAFF	TGTGCCAGCAGTTACGGGGGGAACACTGAAGCTTTCTTT
TRBJ2-7	.	TRBV7-2	.	CASSVRGYEQYF	TGTGCCAGCAGCGTGCGGGGTTACGAGCAGTACTTC
TRBJ2-2	TRBD2	TRBV10-2	.	CASRGTSGSESNTGELFF	TGCGCCAGCAGAGGGACTAGCGGGAGTGAGTCTAACACCGGGGAGCTGTTTTTT
TRBJ2-1	TRBD2	TRBV7-9	.	CASIDGGGTTGHEQFF	TGTGCCAGCATCGACGGGGGGGGGACTACGGGCCATGAGCAGTTCTTC
TRBJ1-2	TRBD1	TRBV20-1	few	CSATGAGTGGNGYTF	TGCAGTGCTACCGGAGCCGGGACAGGGGGCAACGGCTACACCTTC
TRBJ1-1	.	TRBV4-1	.	CASSQVNRDWVKNTEAFF	TGCGCCAGCAGCCAGGTAAACAGGGATTGGGTGAAGAACACTGAAGCTTTCTTT
TRBJ1-2	.	TRBV5-6	few	CASSLAGGYTF	TGTGCCAGCAGCTTAGCAGGCGGCTACACCTTC
TRBJ2-3	TRBD2	TRBV4-1	.	CASSQAEITSGRGDTQYF	TGCGCCAGCAGCCAAGCAGAAATTACGAGCGGGAGGGGGGATACGCAGTATTTT
TRBJ2-7	TRBD1	TRBV5-1	.	CASSLVAQGAYEQYF	TGCGCCAGCAGCTTGGTGGCGCAGGGGGCCTACGAGCAGTACTTC
TRBJ1-2	.	TRBV6-5	.	CASSSTLKGGYTF	TGTGCCAGCAGTTCGACCCTAAAGGGTGGCTACACCTTC
TRBJ2-5	TRBD2	TRBV20-1	.	CSAARTSGGGYQETQYF	TGCAGTGCTGCCAGGACTAGCGGAGGGGGTTACCAAGAGACCCAGTACTTC
TRBJ2-3	.	TRBV20-1	.	CSARINTDTQYF	TGCAGTGCTAGGATCAACACAGATACGCAGTATTTT
TRBJ2-3	.	TRBV5-1	.	CASSLGWGSSTDTQYF	TGCGCCAGCAGCTTGGGTTGGGGGAGCAGCACAGATACGCAGTATTTT
TRBJ2-7	TRBD1	TRBV20-1	.	CSARDPRTGNSYEQYF	TGCAGTGCTAGAGATCCCCGGACAGGGAACTCCTACGAGCAGTACTTC
TRBJ1-2	TRBD1	TRBV20-1	.	CSADTGTGIDYGYTF	TGCAGTGCCGACACCGGGACAGGGATTGACTATGGCTACACCTTC
TRBJ2-3	TRBD2	TRBV20-1	few	CSARELADTQYF	TGCAGTGCTAGAGAACTAGCGGATACGCAGTATTTT
TRBJ1-2	.	TRBV5-1	few	CASSPADDYGYTF	TGCGCCAGCAGCCCGGCCGATGACTATGGCTACACCTTC
TRBJ2-2	TRBD1	TRBV28	.	CASSLVTGDTGELFF	TGTGCCAGCAGTTTAGTGACAGGGGACACCGGGGAGCTGTTTTTT
TRBJ2-7	TRBD1	TRBV7-7	few	CASRRDRGYEQYF	TGTGCCAGCAGGCGGGACAGGGGATACGAGCAGTACTTC